The 16 T cell receptor beta chains given below trace back to one sample, sequenced in a study of OX40 agonist ivuxolimab in advanced cancers. Assay used: immunoSEQ multiplex PCR; TCRdb lists only in-frame clones, some missing. Of around 150,000 clones detected, just over 90% appear once; the ten largest clones hold over 0.8%. The source was CD4+ or CD8+ T cells sorted from blood, collected in a trial of the OX40 agonist ivuxolimab. The source is an adult with an advanced solid tumor such as melanoma, head and neck, liver or kidney cancer.

The chain couples TRBV28 to TRBJ2-5; D gene unclear. Germline CDR1 and CDR2: MDHEN and SYDVKM. Trimming took 10 bases from V and 5 from J, leaving 17 bases between them. The CDR3 sequence is 13 residues long. CDR3 sequence (DNA): TGTGCCACCCGCTACTACCCCCGGGAGACCCAGTACTTC. Residues: CATRYYPRETQYF.

The J gene is TRBJ2-5, the V gene TRBV9; the D is unclear. The germline V gene encodes CDR1 SGDLS and CDR2 YYNGEE. The CDR3 length is 14 residues. V lost 0 bases, J lost 1 base, and 7 bases lay in between. CDR3 coding DNA: TGTGCCAGCAGCGTAGGATCGGTCCAAGAGACCCAGTACTTC. It is translated as CASSVGSVQETQYF.

About this clone: Sequence at one end of the junction differs from germline and may be a read error. The chain joins TRBV5-4 to TRBJ2-7; no definite D call. The CDR3 is 11 amino acids. Germline V gene sequence: CDR1 SGHNT, CDR2 YYREEE (reference sequence). CDR3 bases: TGTGCCAGCAGCTCCCCGGTTGGCCACGACTTC. This gives the protein CASSSPVGHDF.

This chain joins TRBV4-1 and TRBJ1-4, with 9 bases identical to TRBD1. J gave up 0 bases and V 3 bases, and 5 bases lay outside the gene matches. CDR3 length equals 17 residues. Germline-derived CDR1 and CDR2 are MGHRA and YSYEKL. In nucleotides, the CDR3 is TGCGCCAGCAGCCATTTAGACAGGGGGGCAACTAATGAAAAACTGTTTTTT. It codes for CASSHLDRGATNEKLFF.

This chain uses TRBV7-2 with TRBJ2-2, with 9 bases aligning to TRBD1. The CDR3 is made up of 15 amino acids. After removal of 5 bases from V and 7 bases from J, the junction contained 8 bases not matched to a gene. CDR1 is SGHTA, CDR2 FQGNSA, per germline. The CDR3, as DNA: TGTGCCAGCAGCCTAGGGACAGGGTGGGGCGGGGAGCTGTTTTTT. It codes for CASSLGTGWGGELFF.

The chain joins TRBV4-1 to TRBJ2-3; D remains unclear. Germline lookup yields CDR1 MGHRA and CDR2 YSYEKL. CDR3 length: 16 residues. Trimming removed 1 base at V and 0 bases at J, with 11 bases between. CDR3 DNA: TGCGCCAGCAGCCAAGTCGATCTTTTTAGCACAGATACGCAGTATTTT. This translates into CASSQVDLFSTDTQYF.

The chain employs TRBV6-5 and TRBJ2-7; 11 positions match TRBD2. The CDR3 runs 16 residues. The germline V gene has CDR1 MNHEY and CDR2 SVGAGI. The ends lost 0 bases at V and 7 bases at J; junction bases unmatched: 8. CDR3 DNA sequence: TGTGCCAGCAGTTACTCCGTAGCGGGAGGGGGTATGGAGCAGTACTTC. This encodes CASSYSVAGGGMEQYF.

The chain links TRBV6-5 to TRBJ1-5; D may be TRBD1 (5 bases). CDR1 and CDR2 from the germline V gene are MNHEY and SVGAGI. V dropped 5 bases and J dropped 5 bases, with 10 bases sitting between them. The CDR3 length is 13 residues. CDR3 DNA: TGTGCCAGCAGTCAGAACAGGTATCAGCCCCAGCATTTT. Protein: CASSQNRYQPQHF.

The genes are TRBV5-1 and TRBJ2-3, with TRBD1 as a possible D gene (7 bases). Trimming shortened V by 6 bases and J by 5 bases, and 13 bases separated the two germline ends. CDR3 length equals 13 residues. Germline values: CDR1 SGHRS, CDR2 YFSETQ. CDR3 sequence reads: CASTPGGGDTQYF. CDR3 in DNA: TGCGCCAGCACGCCAGGGGGAGGAGATACGCAGTATTTT. The full variable domain, with the rest looked up from reference TRBV5-1 and TRBJ2-3, is KAGVTQTPRYLIKTRGQQVTLSCSPISGHRSVSWYQQTPGQGLQFLFEYFSETQRNKGNFPGRFSGRQFSNSRSEMNVSTLELGDSALYLCASTPGGGDTQYFGPGTRLTVL.

The chain uses TRBV10-1 and TRBJ2-7; no firm D call. This CDR3 is 16 amino acids long. The V end was cut by 1 base, the J end by 0 bases, with 13 bases between. Germline lookup yields CDR1 WNHNN and CDR2 SYGVQD (reference sequence). CDR3 bases: TGCGCCAGCAGTGAGTTCCGGACCCAGAGCTCCTACGAGCAGTACTTC. Protein product: CASSEFRTQSSYEQYF.

This clone was seen only once. The rearrangement uses TRBV7-8 and TRBJ1-5; D not certain. This CDR3 has 14 residues. The ends were cut back, 4 bases at V and 7 bases at J, with 14 bases in the middle. Germline V lookup: CDR1 SGHVS, CDR2 FQNEAQ. CDR3 residues: CASSYIGFRQPQHF. The CDR3, as DNA: TGTGCCAGCAGCTACATAGGTTTTAGGCAGCCCCAGCATTTT.

This clone was observed once. The chain recombines TRBV12-5 with TRBJ1-1, with 9 bases lining up with TRBD1. The CDR3 covers 12 residues. From germline, CDR1 is LGHNT and CDR2 FRNRAP. V was pared by 7 bases and J by 8 bases, with 5 bases of the junction left unmatched. For the CDR3, the DNA is TGTGCTAGTGTCCTTGGACAGGGGGAAGCTTTCTTT. Its protein product is CASVLGQGEAFF.

This chain connects TRBV6-5 to TRBJ2-1, with D unclear. This CDR3 spans 12 amino acids. CDR1 is MNHEY and CDR2 is SVGAGI in the germline V gene. Trimming left V 6 bases short and J 13 bases short, with 16 bases between. CDR3 nucleotide sequence: TGTGCCAGCAGGGGATTCGGGTACCGACAGTTCTTC. This encodes CASRGFGYRQFF.

This clone has only one observation. The chain recombines TRBV15 with TRBJ2-1; 8 bases are shared with TRBD2. Germline V gene sequence: CDR1 LNHNV, CDR2 YYDKDF (reference sequence). Trimming cost V 1 base and J 7 bases; bases outside gene matches: 6. There are 15 residues in the CDR3. CDR3 coding DNA: TGTGCCACCAGCAGAGCACTAGCGGAAAGGAATGAGCAGTTCTTC. Its translation: CATSRALAERNEQFF.

CDR3 sequence: CASSQNPGQAEAFF. CDR3 nucleotide sequence: TGCGCCAGCAGCCAAAATCCGGGACAGGCTGAAGCTTTCTTT. The rearrangement links TRBV4-3 to TRBJ1-1; 8 bases fit TRBD1. CDR3 length: 14 amino acids. CDR1 and CDR2 (germline): LGHNA, YSLEER. V shed 2 bases, J shed 6 bases, and the junction held 5 bases outside the gene matches.

The chain couples TRBV28 to TRBJ1-1; 7 bases line up with TRBD1. J lost 4 bases, V lost 7 bases, and 9 bases had no gene match. This CDR3 comprises 14 residues. Per the germline V gene, CDR1 is MDHEN and CDR2 is SYDVKM. The CDR3 region is CASTRDRDGTEAFF. As DNA, the CDR3 is TGTGCCAGCACCCGAGACAGGGACGGCACTGAAGCTTTCTTT. Full variable domain (rest looked up from reference TRBV28 and TRBJ1-1): DVKVTQSSRYLVKRTGEKVFLECVQDMDHENMFWYRQDPGLGLRLIYFSYDVKMKEKGDIPEGYSVSREKKERFSLILESASTNQTSMYLCASTRDRDGTEAFFGQGTRLTVV.